Following are 19 T cell receptor beta chains from one sample sequenced in a study of blood T cell repertoires in COVID-19. Produced via immunoSEQ multiplex PCR; TCRdb's table is partial and in-frame only. The sample yields 400,000 to 450,000 clones, about 87% seen once. The specimen sequenced was peripheral blood. These receptors were taken from a man aged 18 to 29 with COVID-19, enrolled during active disease.

This clone was counted once. The chain is built from TRBV6-5 and TRBJ2-7; D remains ambiguous. This CDR3 has 14 residues. Per germline, CDR1 MNHEY and CDR2 SVGAGI. Trimming took off 2 bases at V and 0 bases at J, with 8 bases between the two ends. The CDR3: CASSYRVGSYEQYF. Here the CDR3 DNA reads TGTGCCAGCAGTTACCGGGTCGGCTCCTACGAGCAGTACTTC.

The V gene is TRBV19, the J gene TRBJ2-2; a possible D gene is TRBD2 (5 bases). Between the trimmed V and J ends, which lost 2 bases and 5 bases, there was a span of 12 bases. Germline assignment: CDR1 LNHDA and CDR2 SQIVND (reference sequence). This CDR3 is built from 15 residues. This chain's CDR3 is CASSILSGKTGELFF. The CDR3 nucleotides read TGTGCCAGTAGTATATTATCCGGGAAGACCGGGGAGCTGTTTTTT.

V and J are TRBV18 and TRBJ1-1, with a tentative D call TRBD1 (6 bases). The CDR3 has 15 residues. V was trimmed by 3 bases and J by 2 bases, leaving 13 bases between them. Germline CDR1 and CDR2: KGHSH and LQKENI. CDR3: CASSPPGTTNTEAFF. The DNA for the CDR3 is TGTGCCAGCTCACCTCCCGGGACAACTAACACTGAAGCTTTCTTT.

This clone has just one count. As DNA, the CDR3 is TGTGCCAGCAGTCTTAATCAGGGGGCGGGTGAGCAGTACTTC. Protein: CASSLNQGAGEQYF. The gene calls are TRBV6-6 and TRBJ2-7, with TRBD1 matching 8 bases. The CDR3 covers 14 residues. The germline gives CDR1 MNHNY, CDR2 SVGAGI (reference sequence). J was trimmed by 7 bases and V by 5 bases; bases with no gene match: 10.

The chain recombines TRBV5-6 with TRBJ1-4, with no clear D. The CDR3 covers 12 residues. V dropped 3 bases and J dropped 4 bases, with 4 bases sitting between them. The germline CDR1 and CDR2 sequences are SGHDT and YYEEEE. The chain's CDR3 is CASSYSNEKLFF. CDR3 sequence (DNA): TGTGCCAGCAGCTATAGTAATGAAAAACTGTTTTTT. Full variable domain (missing parts from reference TRBV5-6 and TRBJ1-4): DAGVTQSPTHLIKTRGQQVTLRCSPKSGHDTVSWYQQALGQGPQFIFQYYEEEERQRGNFPDRFSGHQFPNYSSELNVNALLLGDSALYLCASSYSNEKLFFGSGTQLSVL.

The chain has TRBV9 and TRBJ2-3, with 8 positions matching TRBD1. The V gene's germline CDR1 is SGDLS and CDR2 YYNGEE. V dropped 4 bases and J dropped 0; count of bases not matched to a gene: 4. This CDR3 contains 15 residues. The CDR3 sequence is CASSRQGSSTDTQYF. The DNA of the CDR3 is TGTGCCAGCAGCAGACAGGGGTCCAGCACAGATACGCAGTATTTT.

V gene TRBV18 combines with J gene TRBJ2-6; D not certain. The CDR3 contains 17 residues. V lost 2 bases to trimming and J lost 0 bases, with 11 bases between them. Germline V gene lookup returns CDR1 KGHSH and CDR2 LQKENI. CDR3 sequence reads: CASSPGQIFSGANVLTF. CDR3 bases: TGTGCCAGCTCACCAGGGCAGATTTTCTCTGGGGCCAACGTCCTGACTTTC.

V is TRBV7-9 and J is TRBJ2-1; maybe TRBD1 (6 bases). From germline, CDR1 is SEHNR and CDR2 FQNEAQ (reference sequence). Trimming took off 5 bases at V and 7 bases at J, with 15 bases between the two ends. The CDR3 consists of 14 residues. This CDR3 reads CASSRTGTENEQFF. CDR3 DNA: TGTGCCAGCAGCCGAACAGGGACCGAGAATGAGCAGTTCTTC.

CDR3 DNA sequence: TGTGCCAGCCACCTAGGGGGCGCCAGGACAGATACGCAGTATTTT. It is translated as CASHLGGARTDTQYF. The chain recombines TRBV2 with TRBJ2-3; 7 nucleotides match TRBD1. Germline trimming cut 8 bases from V and 3 bases from J; bases unmatched to any gene: 11. This CDR3 has 15 residues. Germline lookup yields CDR1 SNHLY and CDR2 FYNNEI.

This clone has only one observation. Additional DNA sequences in this sample encode the identical CDR3. The chain couples TRBV11-3 to TRBJ2-7, with 11 nucleotides matching TRBD2. With 5 bases clipped from V and 1 base from J, the junction kept 4 bases outside the gene matches. Germline V gene lookup returns CDR1 SGHNT and CDR2 YENEEA. This CDR3 region has 15 residues. In DNA, the CDR3 is TGTGCCAGCAGCCTCGTAGCGGGAGGGTCCTACGAGCAGTACTTC. Protein: CASSLVAGGSYEQYF.

The chain links TRBV19 to TRBJ2-7; D gene unclear. The CDR3 spans 14 residues. Germline CDR1 LNHDA, CDR2 SQIVND (reference sequence). Trimming cost V 5 bases and J 2 bases, with 13 bases left between them. The CDR3 sequence: CASSQYSPPYEQYF. CDR3 coding DNA: TGTGCCAGTAGTCAATACTCTCCACCCTACGAGCAGTACTTC.

The genes are TRBV19 and TRBJ1-5; TRBD1 matches 7 bases. V was pared by 3 bases and J by 4 bases, with 6 bases of the junction left unmatched. This CDR3 spans 15 amino acids. Germline CDR1 LNHDA, CDR2 SQIVND (reference sequence). This CDR3 reads CASSIWDSRNQPQHF. DNA of the CDR3: TGTGCCAGTAGTATTTGGGACAGCAGAAATCAGCCCCAGCATTTT.

The rearrangement uses TRBV7-9 and TRBJ2-2; D perhaps matches TRBD1 (6 bases). The CDR3 has 17 amino acids. Trimming took off 2 bases at V and 1 base at J, with 14 bases between the two ends. Germline V gene sequence: CDR1 SEHNR, CDR2 FQNEAQ (reference sequence). The CDR3 DNA reads TGTGCCAGCAGCTTATTTCCGGGACACCTGAACACCGGGGAGCTGTTTTTT. This translates into CASSLFPGHLNTGELFF.

The chain is built from TRBV6-2 or TRBV6-3 and TRBJ2-2, with a possible D match to TRBD1 (7 bases). Per the germline V gene, CDR1 is MNHEY and CDR2 is SVGEGT. This CDR3 has 15 amino acids. Trimming stripped 6 bases from V and 5 bases from J, with 16 bases between. CDR3 region: CASSRTPGGTGELFF. The CDR3 DNA reads as TGTGCCAGCAGCAGAACGCCAGGGGGGACCGGGGAGCTGTTTTTT.

The chain links TRBV28 to TRBJ2-7; tentatively, D is TRBD2 (6 bases). Germline CDR1 and CDR2: MDHEN and SYDVKM. V dropped 0 bases and J dropped 4 bases, with 16 bases sitting between them. The length of the CDR3 is 16 residues. The CDR3 DNA sequence: TGTGCCAGCAGTTTATGGACAGACAGCGCGGGGTACGAGCAGTACTTC. Amino acids: CASSLWTDSAGYEQYF.

This chain links TRBV7-9 with TRBJ2-6, with 7 bases aligning to TRBD1. Germline V gene sequence: CDR1 SEHNR, CDR2 FQNEAQ (reference sequence). V lost 5 bases to trimming and J lost 0 bases; unmatched junction nucleotides: 4. This CDR3 comprises 16 residues. The CDR3 protein is CASSDRENSGANVLTF. Here the CDR3 DNA reads TGTGCCAGCAGCGACAGGGAAAACTCTGGGGCCAACGTCCTGACTTTC.

V and J are TRBV6-1 and TRBJ2-3, with 10 bases matching TRBD1. This CDR3 spans 17 amino acids. Per germline, CDR1 MNHNS and CDR2 SASEGT. The V segment lost 2 bases and the J segment 2 bases; nucleotides outside the gene matches: 7. The CDR3: CASSEFGTGAYTDTQYF. The DNA for the CDR3 is TGTGCCAGCAGTGAATTCGGGACAGGGGCCTACACAGATACGCAGTATTTT.

This clone was counted a single time. The chain recombines TRBV5-1 with TRBJ2-7; D is undetermined. The CDR3 consists of 14 residues. Germline-derived CDR1 and CDR2 are SGHRS and YFSETQ. V lost 0 bases and J 2 bases, leaving 9 bases between the germline ends. The CDR3 is CASSLVAATYEQYF. The CDR3 nucleotides read TGCGCCAGCAGCTTGGTGGCGGCCACCTACGAGCAGTACTTC.

A remark on this clone: The junction departs from germline at one end; a sequencing error may be responsible. The chain is built from TRBV7-7 and TRBJ2-5; TRBD2 matches 7 bases. CDR3 size: 15 residues. Per the germline V gene, CDR1 is SSHAT and CDR2 is FNYEAQ (reference sequence). DNA for the CDR3: TGTGCTAGCAGCTTGGGGAGCGGGATGGAGGGGACCCAGTACTTC. Its translation is CASSLGSGMEGTQYF.